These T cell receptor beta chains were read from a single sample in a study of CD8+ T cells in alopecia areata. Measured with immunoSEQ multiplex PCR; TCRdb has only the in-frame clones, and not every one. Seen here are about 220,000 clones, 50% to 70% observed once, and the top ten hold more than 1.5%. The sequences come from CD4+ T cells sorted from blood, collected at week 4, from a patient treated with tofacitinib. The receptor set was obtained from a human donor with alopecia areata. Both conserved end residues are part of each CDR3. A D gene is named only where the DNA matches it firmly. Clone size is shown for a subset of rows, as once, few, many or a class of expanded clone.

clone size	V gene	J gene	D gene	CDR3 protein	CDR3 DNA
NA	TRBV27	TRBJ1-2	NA	CASSANRVLITF	TGTGCCAGCAGTGCGAACAGGGTCTTGATAACCTTC
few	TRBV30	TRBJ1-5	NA	CAWSALGTDQPQHF	TGTGCCTGGAGTGCCTTAGGAACGGATCAGCCCCAGCATTTT
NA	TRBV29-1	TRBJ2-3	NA	CSVEFRGSTDTQYF	TGCAGCGTTGAATTCAGGGGTAGCACAGATACGCAGTATTTT
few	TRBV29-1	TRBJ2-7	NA	CSVFRRDEQYF	TGCAGCGTTTTCAGGCGCGACGAGCAGTACTTC
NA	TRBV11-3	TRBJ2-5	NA	CASSPGETQYF	TGTGCCAGCAGCCCCGGAGAGACCCAGTACTTC
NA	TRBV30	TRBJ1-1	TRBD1	CAWARGQALDTEAFF	TGTGCCTGGGCCCGGGGACAGGCCCTAGACACTGAAGCTTTCTTT
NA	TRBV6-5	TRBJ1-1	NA	CASGRRGAEAFF	TGTGCCAGCGGACGGCGCGGCGCTGAAGCTTTCTTT
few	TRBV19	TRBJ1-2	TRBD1	CASRLGQGARGYTF	TGTGCCAGTAGACTGGGACAGGGGGCGAGGGGCTACACCTTC
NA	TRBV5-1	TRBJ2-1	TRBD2	CASSLGLAGNNEQFF	TGCGCCAGCAGCTTGGGGCTAGCGGGGAACAATGAGCAGTTCTTC
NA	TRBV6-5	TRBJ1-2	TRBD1	CASSYSTGWAYGYTF	TGTGCCAGCAGTTACTCGACAGGGTGGGCATATGGCTACACCTTC
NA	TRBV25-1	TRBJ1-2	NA	CASSGDRRDGYTF	TGTGCCAGCAGTGGAGACCGGCGAGATGGCTACACCTTC
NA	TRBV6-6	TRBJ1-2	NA	CASSYSGGDYGYTF	TGTGCCAGCAGTTACTCAGGGGGAGACTATGGCTACACCTTC
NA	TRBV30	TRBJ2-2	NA	CAWSKTGELFF	TGTGCCTGGAGTAAGACCGGGGAGCTGTTTTTT
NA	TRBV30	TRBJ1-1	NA	CARQRMNTEAFF	TGTGCCAGACAGAGGATGAACACTGAAGCTTTCTTT
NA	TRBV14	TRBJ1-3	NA	CASSQFPGNTIYF	TGTGCCAGCAGCCAATTTCCGGGAAACACCATATATTTT
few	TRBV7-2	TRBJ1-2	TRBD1	CASSFRGQSYGYTF	TGTGCCAGCAGCTTCAGGGGGCAGAGCTATGGCTACACCTTC
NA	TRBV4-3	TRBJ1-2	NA	CASSQDRADYTF	TGCGCCAGCAGCCAAGACAGGGCAGACTACACCTTC
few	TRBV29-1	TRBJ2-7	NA	CSVAASGSHEQYF	TGCAGCGTTGCCGCCTCAGGGTCCCACGAGCAGTACTTC
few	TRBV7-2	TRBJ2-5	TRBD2	CASSWDSGTSGGARKTQYF	TGTGCCAGCAGCTGGGACTCCGGGACTAGCGGGGGGGCTCGGAAGACCCAGTACTTC
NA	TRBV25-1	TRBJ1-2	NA	CASSETWGYTF	TGTGCCAGCAGTGAAACGTGGGGCTACACCTTC
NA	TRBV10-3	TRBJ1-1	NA	CAIKDGQNTEAFF	TGTGCCATCAAGGACGGCCAGAACACTGAAGCTTTCTTT
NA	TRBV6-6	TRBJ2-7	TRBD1	CASRTGQGGVYEQYF	TGTGCCAGCAGGACAGGCCAAGGGGGCGTTTACGAGCAGTACTTC
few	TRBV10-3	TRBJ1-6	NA	CAIRGAGSPPLHF	TGTGCCATCAGGGGCGCAGGGAGTCCACCCCTCCACTTT
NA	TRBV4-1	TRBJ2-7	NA	CASSLEQNYEQYF	TGCGCCAGCAGCTTAGAACAGAACTACGAGCAGTACTTC
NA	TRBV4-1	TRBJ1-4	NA	CASSQDLYEKLFF	TGCGCCAGCAGCCAAGATCTGTATGAAAAACTGTTTTTT
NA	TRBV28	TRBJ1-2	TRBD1	CASSEGQGGYGYTF	TGTGCCAGCAGTGAGGGACAGGGGGGCTATGGCTACACCTTC
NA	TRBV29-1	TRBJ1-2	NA	CSAVQGGNGYTF	TGCAGCGCCGTACAGGGTGGTAATGGCTACACCTTC
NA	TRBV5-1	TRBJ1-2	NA	CASSLGQIFNYGYTF	TGCGCCAGCAGCTTGGGACAGATCTTCAACTATGGCTACACCTTC
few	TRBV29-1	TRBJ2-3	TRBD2	CSVNPSGVADTQYF	TGCAGCGTTAATCCTAGCGGGGTCGCAGATACGCAGTATTTT
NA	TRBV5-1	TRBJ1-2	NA	CASSLGDRDMYGYTF	TGCGCCAGCAGCTTGGGGGACCGGGACATGTATGGCTACACCTTC
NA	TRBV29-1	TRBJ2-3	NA	CSVASRVTDTQYF	TGCAGCGTTGCTTCTAGGGTCACAGATACGCAGTATTTT
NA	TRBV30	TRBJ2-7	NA	CACHPRESSVYEQYF	TGTGCCTGCCACCCCCGAGAGTCCTCCGTTTACGAGCAGTACTTC
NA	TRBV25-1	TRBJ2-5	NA	CASNKGSQETQYF	TGTGCCAGCAATAAGGGCAGTCAAGAGACCCAGTACTTC
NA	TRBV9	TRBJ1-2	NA	CASSVGLEGVLDGYTF	TGTGCCAGCAGCGTAGGATTGGAAGGGGTCCTGGATGGCTACACCTTC
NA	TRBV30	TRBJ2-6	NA	CAWSVLGSGANVLTF	TGTGCCTGGAGTGTACTCGGGTCAGGGGCCAACGTCCTGACTTTC